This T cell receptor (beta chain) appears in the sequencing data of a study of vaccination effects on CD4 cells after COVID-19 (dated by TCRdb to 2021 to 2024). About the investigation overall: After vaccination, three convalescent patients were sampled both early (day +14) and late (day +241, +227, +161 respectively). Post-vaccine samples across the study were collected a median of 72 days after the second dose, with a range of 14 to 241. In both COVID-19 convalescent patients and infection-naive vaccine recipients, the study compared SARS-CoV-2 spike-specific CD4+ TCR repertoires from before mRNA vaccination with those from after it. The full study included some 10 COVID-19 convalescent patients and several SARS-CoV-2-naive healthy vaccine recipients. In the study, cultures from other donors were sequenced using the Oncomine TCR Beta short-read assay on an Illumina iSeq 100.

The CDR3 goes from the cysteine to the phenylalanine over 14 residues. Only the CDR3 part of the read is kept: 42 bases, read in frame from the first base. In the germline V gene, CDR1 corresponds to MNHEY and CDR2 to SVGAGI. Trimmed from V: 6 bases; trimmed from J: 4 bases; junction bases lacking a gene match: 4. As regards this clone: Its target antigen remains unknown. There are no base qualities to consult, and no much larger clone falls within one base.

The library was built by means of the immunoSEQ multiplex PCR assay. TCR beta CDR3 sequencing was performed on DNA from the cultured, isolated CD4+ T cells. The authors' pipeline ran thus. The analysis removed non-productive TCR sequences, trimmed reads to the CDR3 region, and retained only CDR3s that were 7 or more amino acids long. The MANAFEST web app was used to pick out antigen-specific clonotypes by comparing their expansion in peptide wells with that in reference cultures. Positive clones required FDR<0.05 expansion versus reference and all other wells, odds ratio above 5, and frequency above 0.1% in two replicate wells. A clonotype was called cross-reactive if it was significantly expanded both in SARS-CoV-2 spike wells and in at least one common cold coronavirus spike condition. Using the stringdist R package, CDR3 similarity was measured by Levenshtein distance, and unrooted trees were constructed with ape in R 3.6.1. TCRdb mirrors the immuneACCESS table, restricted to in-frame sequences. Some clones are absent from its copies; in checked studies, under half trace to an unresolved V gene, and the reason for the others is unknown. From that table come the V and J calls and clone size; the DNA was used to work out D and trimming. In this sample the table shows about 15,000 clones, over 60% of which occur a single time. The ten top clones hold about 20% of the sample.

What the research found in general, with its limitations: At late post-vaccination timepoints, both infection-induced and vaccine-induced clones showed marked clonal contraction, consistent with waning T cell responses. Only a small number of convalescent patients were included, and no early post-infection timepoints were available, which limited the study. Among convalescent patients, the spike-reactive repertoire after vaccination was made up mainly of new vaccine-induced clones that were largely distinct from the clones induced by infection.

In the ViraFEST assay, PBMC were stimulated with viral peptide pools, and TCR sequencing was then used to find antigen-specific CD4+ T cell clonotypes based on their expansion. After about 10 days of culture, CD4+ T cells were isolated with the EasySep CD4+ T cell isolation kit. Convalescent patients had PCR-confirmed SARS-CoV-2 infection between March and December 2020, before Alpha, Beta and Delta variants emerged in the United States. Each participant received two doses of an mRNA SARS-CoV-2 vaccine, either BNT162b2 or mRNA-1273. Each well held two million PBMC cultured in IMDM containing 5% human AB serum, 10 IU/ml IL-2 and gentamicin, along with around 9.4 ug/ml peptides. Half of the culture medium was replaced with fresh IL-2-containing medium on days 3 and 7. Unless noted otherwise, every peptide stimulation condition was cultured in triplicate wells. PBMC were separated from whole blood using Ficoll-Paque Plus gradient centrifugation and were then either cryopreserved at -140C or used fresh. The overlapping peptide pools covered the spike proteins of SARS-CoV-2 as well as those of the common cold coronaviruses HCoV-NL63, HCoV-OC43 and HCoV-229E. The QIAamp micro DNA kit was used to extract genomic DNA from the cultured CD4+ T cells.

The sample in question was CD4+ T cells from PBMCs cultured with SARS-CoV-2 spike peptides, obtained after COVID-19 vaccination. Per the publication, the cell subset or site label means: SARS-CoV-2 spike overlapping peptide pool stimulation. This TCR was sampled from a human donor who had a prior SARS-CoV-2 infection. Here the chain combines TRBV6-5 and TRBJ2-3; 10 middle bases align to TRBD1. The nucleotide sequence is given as TGTGCCAGCAGGCCCGGGACAGGGGCAGATACGCAGTATTTT. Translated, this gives CASRPGTGADTQYF.